The 3 T cell receptor beta chains reported below all come from one sample, sequenced in a study of human T cells and chemical hapten exposure. One entry per CDR3 protein, called by TCRdb with MiXCR from the RACE reads. Here the sample spans 57,000 or so distinct CDR3 sequences, 10% to 12% being singletons. Stated time point: pre-sensitization, week 0. Regarding treatment: therapeutic diphenylcyclopropenone sensitization with weekly scalp DPC. Sequencing was performed on whole blood, taken in connection with sensitization to the hapten diphenylcyclopropenone (DPC). All receptors come from a woman aged 35 to 49 with alopecia areata. Some clones in this sample may be carry-over from other donors' samples.

This clonotype was detected only a few times. The chain recombines TRBV19 with TRBJ2-2; D might be TRBD2 (6 bases). The CDR3 is made up of 14 amino acids. Trimming removed 7 bases at V and 1 base at J, with 10 bases between. Germline V gene data show CDR1 as LNHDA and CDR2 as SQIVND (reference sequence). Here the CDR3 DNA reads TGTGCCAGTAAACTTAGCGGGAACACCGGGGAGCTGTTTTTT. This encodes CASKLSGNTGELFF. The variable domain in full, with the rest retrieved from reference TRBV19 and TRBJ2-2, is DGGITQSPKYLFRKEGQNVTLSCEQNLNHDAMYWYRQDPGQGLRLIYYSQIVNDFQKGDIAEGYSVSREKKESFPLTVTSAQKNPTAFYLCASKLSGNTGELFFGEGSRLTVL.

This clonotype was detected only a few times. V and J are TRBV7-9 and TRBJ1-1; 10 positions agree with TRBD1. V trimming: 7 bases; J trimming: 6 bases; junction bases outside the gene matches: 20. Germline CDR1 SEHNR, CDR2 FQNEAQ (reference sequence). The CDR3 extends over 18 amino acids. CDR3 sequence (DNA): TGTGCCAGCATCGAATTCCCCTTACCGGGACAGGGGTGGTCTGAAGCTTTCTTT. Protein sequence: CASIEFPLPGQGWSEAFF.

This clonotype has more than one count but fewer than ten. The rearrangement links TRBV27 to TRBJ2-1; 7 bases align to TRBD1. Germline V lookup: CDR1 MNHEY, CDR2 SMNVEV (reference sequence). The CDR3 is made up of 15 amino acids. J gave up 5 bases and V 8 bases, and 12 bases lay outside the gene matches. CDR3 nucleotides: TGTGCCAGCCGCGTGTTTACAGGGGTCCACAATGAGCAGTTCTTC. Translating gives CASRVFTGVHNEQFF.